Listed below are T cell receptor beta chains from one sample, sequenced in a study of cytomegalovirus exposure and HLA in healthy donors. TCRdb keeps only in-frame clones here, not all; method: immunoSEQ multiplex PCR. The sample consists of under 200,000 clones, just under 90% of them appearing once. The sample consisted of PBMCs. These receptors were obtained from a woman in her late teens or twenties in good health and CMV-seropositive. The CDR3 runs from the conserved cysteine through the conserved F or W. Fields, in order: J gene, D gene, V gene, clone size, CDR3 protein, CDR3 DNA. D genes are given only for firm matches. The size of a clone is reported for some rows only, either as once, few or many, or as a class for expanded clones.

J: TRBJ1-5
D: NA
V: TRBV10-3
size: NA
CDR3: CAISESRDEGQPQHF
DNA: TGTGCCATCAGTGAATCTAGGGATGAGGGTCAGCCCCAGCATTTT

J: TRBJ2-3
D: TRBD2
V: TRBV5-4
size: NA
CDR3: CASSGLAGGTDTQYF
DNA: TGTGCCAGCAGCGGACTAGCGGGCGGCACAGATACGCAGTATTTT

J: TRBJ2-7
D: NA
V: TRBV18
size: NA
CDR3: CASSSRQVIYEQYF
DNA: TGTGCCAGCTCTTCCAGACAGGTTATTTACGAGCAGTACTTC

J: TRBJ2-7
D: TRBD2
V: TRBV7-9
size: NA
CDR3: CASSEPTSGTYEQYF
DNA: TGTGCCAGCAGCGAACCCACTAGCGGGACCTACGAGCAGTACTTC

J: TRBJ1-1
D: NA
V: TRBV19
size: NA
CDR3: CASSISGYEAFF
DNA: TGTGCCAGTAGTATTTCAGGGTATGAAGCTTTCTTT

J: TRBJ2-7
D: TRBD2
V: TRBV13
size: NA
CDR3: CASSLSTRERYEQYF
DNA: TGTGCCAGCAGCCTATCTACGCGGGAGAGGTACGAGCAGTACTTC

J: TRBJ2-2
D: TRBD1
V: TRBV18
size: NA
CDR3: CASSLGTANTGELFF
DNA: TGTGCCAGCTCACTTGGGACAGCGAACACCGGGGAGCTGTTTTTT

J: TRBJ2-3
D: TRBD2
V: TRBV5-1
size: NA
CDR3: CASSMTSGRDTDTQYF
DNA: TGCGCCAGCAGCATGACTAGCGGGAGAGACACAGATACGCAGTATTTT

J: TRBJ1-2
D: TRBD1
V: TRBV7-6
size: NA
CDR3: CASSPGPRTGQLTNYGYTF
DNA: TGTGCCAGCAGCCCCGGCCCGCGGACAGGACAACTCACTAACTATGGCTACACCTTC

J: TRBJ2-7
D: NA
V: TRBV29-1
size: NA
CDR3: CSVIAGIHSYEQYF
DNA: TGCAGCGTTATCGCGGGAATACACTCCTACGAGCAGTACTTC

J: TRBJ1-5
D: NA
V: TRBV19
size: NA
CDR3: CASEVGASQPQHF
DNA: TGTGCCTCCGAGGTTGGGGCGAGTCAGCCCCAGCATTTT

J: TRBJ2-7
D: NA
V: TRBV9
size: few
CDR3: CASSPQRDLYEQYF
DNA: TGTGCCAGCAGCCCCCAACGCGACTTGTACGAGCAGTACTTC

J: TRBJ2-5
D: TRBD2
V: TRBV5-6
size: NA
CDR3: CASSSFGLAGVETQYF
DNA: TGTGCCAGCAGCTCATTTGGACTAGCGGGAGTGGAGACCCAGTACTTC

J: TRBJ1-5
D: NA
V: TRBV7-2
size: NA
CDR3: CASSVQHSNQPQHF
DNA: TGTGCCAGCAGCGTACAGCATAGCAATCAGCCCCAGCATTTT